Included here is one T cell receptor (beta chain) sequence, with context. This entry belongs to a study of early T cells in non-severe SARS-CoV-2 infection. In the study overall: RNA in bulk from unsorted whole blood was sequenced, and chains were unpaired.

TCRdb ran MiXCR on the 5' RACE reads and lists one entry per CDR3 protein. The sample has some 54,000 distinct CDR3 sequences, about 11% seen once. The CDR3 has 16 amino acids. CDR1 is SGHRS, CDR2 YFSETQ, per germline. The ends were cut back, 6 bases at V and 4 bases at J, with 19 bases in the middle. This chain uses TRBV5-1 with TRBJ2-2, with D tentatively TRBD1 or TRBD2 (6 bases each). The sequencing sample was made of whole blood. The receptor comes from an adult who was a healthcare worker with PCR-confirmed SARS-CoV-2 infection or an uninfected control (not recorded which). CDR3 DNA sequence: TGCGCCAGCATGTTGAGTGGGGGGCGCGGCACCGGGGAGCTGTTTTTT. This gives the protein CASMLSGGRGTGELFF.